Each of the 24 T cell receptor beta chains below was sequenced from the same sample in a study of cytomegalovirus exposure and HLA in healthy donors. PCR involved 60 Vbeta and 13 Jbeta primers. Clones were read by immunoSEQ multiplex PCR, and TCRdb kept only the in-frame ones, dropping some. Its table records approximately 180,000 clones. Sample: PBMCs. These receptors all come from a man under 40 in good health and CMV-seronegative.

The genes are TRBV5-1 and TRBJ2-5; 9 nucleotides align to TRBD1. Germline V lookup: CDR1 SGHRS, CDR2 YFSETQ. CDR3 length: 16 residues. Germline trimming cut 3 bases from V and 4 bases from J; bases unmatched to any gene: 10. CDR3 loop: CASSSQGANYRETQYF. The CDR3 bases are TGCGCCAGCAGCTCACAGGGGGCGAACTACAGAGAGACCCAGTACTTC.

The V and J genes are TRBV30 and TRBJ1-1; a weak D match, TRBD1 (5 bases). Germline CDR1 is GTSNPN and CDR2 is SVGIG (reference sequence). V was shortened by 0 bases and J by 12 bases, with 11 bases between the two germline ends. The CDR3 extends over 11 amino acids. The CDR3 DNA reads TGTGCCTGGAGTGTTAGCAGGGAAACTTTCTTT. Encoded protein: CAWSVSRETFF.

The chain employs TRBV27 and TRBJ2-7; 8 bases line up with TRBD2. This CDR3 spans 15 amino acids. Germline values: CDR1 MNHEY, CDR2 SMNVEV (reference sequence). The V gene end was trimmed by 3 bases and the J gene end by 2 bases; junction bases not matched to a gene: 6. The DNA for the CDR3 is TGTGCCAGCAGTTTGACGGGAGGGGCGCCCTACGAGCAGTACTTC. Its translation is CASSLTGGAPYEQYF.

This chain joins TRBV5-4 and TRBJ2-1, with 11 bases lining up with TRBD2. The V and J ends lost 5 bases and 4 bases, in that order; junction bases with no gene match: 2. Germline V lookup: CDR1 SGHNT, CDR2 YYREEE (reference sequence). The length of the CDR3 is 14 residues. CDR3 region: CASRRLAGYNEQFF. The CDR3 DNA is TGTGCCAGCAGGAGACTAGCGGGGTACAATGAGCAGTTCTTC.

This chain uses TRBV10-1 with TRBJ2-7; D perhaps matches TRBD2 (5 bases). CDR1 and CDR2 from the germline V gene are WNHNN and SYGVQD (reference sequence). This CDR3 comprises 14 residues. Trimming cost V 0 bases and J 3 bases, with 9 bases left between them. The CDR3 spells CASSESRGGYEQYF. CDR3 sequence (DNA): TGCGCCAGCAGTGAGTCTCGAGGAGGCTACGAGCAGTACTTC.

For this clone: The junction differs from germline at one of its ends, possibly a read error. CDR3 DNA sequence: TGTGCCACCAACAGAGATCTCCAACAGGGTGAGGGCGAGCAGTACTTC. Its translation is CATNRDLQQGEGEQYF. This chain links TRBV15 with TRBJ2-7; D possibly corresponds to TRBD1 (6 bases). The CDR3 sequence is 16 residues long. Per germline, CDR1 LNHNV and CDR2 YYDKDF (reference sequence).

This sequence joins TRBV5-6 and TRBJ1-1; weak D call: TRBD1 (5 bases). This CDR3 has 14 amino acids. V lost 0 bases and J lost 0, with 6 bases in between. The V gene's germline CDR1 is SGHDT and CDR2 YYEEEE. CDR3 sequence (DNA): TGTGCCAGCAGCTTGGAACAGGTGAACACTGAAGCTTTCTTT. Translation: CASSLEQVNTEAFF.

The chain employs TRBV30 and TRBJ1-6; D not certain. The germline V gene encodes CDR1 GTSNPN and CDR2 SVGIG (reference sequence). The CDR3 extends over 13 amino acids. V lost 0 bases and J 7 bases, leaving 7 bases between the germline ends. In DNA, the CDR3 is TGTGCCTGGAGTGTACTGGAGAATTCACCCCTCCACTTT. Translated: CAWSVLENSPLHF. Supplemented by reference TRBV30 and TRBJ1-6, the full variable domain reads SQTIHQWPATLVQPVGSPLSLECTVEGTSNPNLYWYRQAAGRGLQLLFYSVGIGQISSEVPQNLSASRPQDRQFILSSKKLLLSDSGFYLCAWSVLENSPLHFGNGTRLTVT.

The genes are TRBV6-6 and TRBJ1-2; 8 nucleotides align to TRBD1. This CDR3 has 15 residues. Looked up from germline, CDR1 is MNHNY and CDR2 is SVGAGI (reference sequence). The V and J ends lost 6 bases and 4 bases, in that order; junction bases with no gene match: 10. The CDR3 DNA reads as TGTGCCAGCAGGGCTTCCGGGACAGGTGCCTATGGCTACACCTTC. Translation: CASRASGTGAYGYTF.

The rearrangement links TRBV28 to TRBJ2-7; no clear D. Deletions cut 7 bases from V and 1 base from J, with 5 bases between. CDR1 is MDHEN, CDR2 SYDVKM, per germline. This CDR3 region has 11 residues. In DNA form, the CDR3 reads TGTGCCAGCACCAATTCCTACGAGCAGTACTTC. Amino acids: CASTNSYEQYF.

The chain has TRBV30 and TRBJ1-2; 7 nucleotides agree with TRBD1. The CDR3 consists of 13 residues. V was clipped by 1 base and J by 5 bases; unmatched bases: 4. Germline lookup yields CDR1 GTSNPN and CDR2 SVGIG (reference sequence). CDR3 DNA sequence: TGTGCCTGGAGTGGGGCAGGGGGGTATGGCTACACCTTC. It specifies CAWSGAGGYGYTF.

The chain joins TRBV2 to TRBJ2-1, with a tentative D call TRBD1 (7 bases). Germline CDR1 and CDR2: SNHLY and FYNNEI. The CDR3 loop spans 12 amino acids. V lost 6 bases, J lost 6 bases, and 9 bases lay in between. Written as DNA, the CDR3 is TGTGCCAGCAGGCGGGACAGCAATGAGCAGTTCTTC. This sequence encodes CASRRDSNEQFF.

V usage is TRBV19 and J usage is TRBJ1-1; the D is unclear. This CDR3 spans 14 amino acids. V dropped 5 bases and J dropped 0 bases, with 10 bases sitting between them. Germline V gene data show CDR1 as LNHDA and CDR2 as SQIVND (reference sequence). The CDR3 region is CASSYDGVNTEAFF. CDR3 coding DNA: TGTGCCAGTAGTTATGACGGGGTGAACACTGAAGCTTTCTTT. Supplemented by reference TRBV19 and TRBJ1-1, the full variable domain reads DGGITQSPKYLFRKEGQNVTLSCEQNLNHDAMYWYRQDPGQGLRLIYYSQIVNDFQKGDIAEGYSVSREKKESFPLTVTSAQKNPTAFYLCASSYDGVNTEAFFGQGTRLTVV.

This chain uses TRBV19 with TRBJ2-2; TRBD1 aligns across 11 bases. CDR1 LNHDA and CDR2 SQIVND come from the germline V gene (reference sequence). The CDR3 covers 15 residues. The junction had 5 bases not matched to a gene; V was cut back by 4 bases and J by 7 bases. The CDR3 here is CASSTGQGAVGELFF. The CDR3 DNA is TGTGCCAGTAGTACCGGACAGGGGGCAGTCGGGGAGCTGTTTTTT.

The rearrangement links TRBV18 to TRBJ2-1, with 8 bases that match TRBD1. Trimming took 1 base from V and 2 from J; bases not matched to a gene: 7. Looked up from germline, CDR1 is KGHSH and CDR2 is LQKENI. The CDR3 is 17 residues long. The CDR3 DNA is TGTGCCAGCTCACCACTACCCGGACAGGGTCCCTACAATGAGCAGTTCTTC. Its protein product is CASSPLPGQGPYNEQFF.

This chain connects TRBV19 to TRBJ2-3, with 8 bases matching TRBD2. V lost 7 bases to trimming and J lost 4 bases; unmatched junction nucleotides: 10. The CDR3 length is 15 residues. Germline-derived CDR1 and CDR2 are LNHDA and SQIVND (reference sequence). CDR3 loop: CASTPGLGLADTQYF. CDR3 bases: TGTGCCAGTACCCCGGGACTAGGGTTAGCAGATACGCAGTATTTT.

The rearrangement uses TRBV30 and TRBJ2-5, with TRBD2 identical over 14 bases. Looked up from germline, CDR1 is GTSNPN and CDR2 is SVGIG (reference sequence). Trimming cost V 3 bases and J 5 bases; bases outside gene matches: 5. CDR3 length equals 15 residues. The CDR3 sequence is CAWSSGTSGGETQYF. In DNA, the CDR3 is TGTGCCTGGAGCTCGGGGACTAGCGGGGGCGAGACCCAGTACTTC.

The genes are TRBV5-1 and TRBJ2-3; maybe TRBD1 (5 bases). Germline V lookup: CDR1 SGHRS, CDR2 YFSETQ. The CDR3 is 15 residues long. V dropped 1 base and J dropped 0 bases, with 9 bases sitting between them. As DNA, the CDR3 is TGCGCCAGCAGCTTGAATGGGGCAAGCACAGATACGCAGTATTTT. It yields the protein CASSLNGASTDTQYF.

This sequence joins TRBV28 and TRBJ1-1, with TRBD1 matching 11 bases. The trim removed 7 bases at V and 2 bases at J, leaving 9 bases unmatched. Germline CDR1 MDHEN, CDR2 SYDVKM. This CDR3 is 16 amino acids long. Here the CDR3 reads CASTLPGQGVNTEAFF. CDR3 coding DNA: TGTGCCAGCACCCTTCCGGGACAGGGGGTTAACACTGAAGCTTTCTTT.

The V and J genes are TRBV4-2 and TRBJ2-7; 11 nucleotides line up with TRBD2. The V segment lost 0 bases and the J segment 5 bases; nucleotides outside the gene matches: 6. The CDR3 totals 16 residues. Germline V lookup: CDR1 LGHNA, CDR2 YNFKEQ. The CDR3 sequence: CASSQDWPSGRHEQYF. DNA of the CDR3: TGTGCCAGCAGCCAAGATTGGCCTAGCGGGAGGCACGAGCAGTACTTC.

As concerns this clone: Distinct nucleotide sequences in the sample also encode this CDR3. The chain combines TRBV11-2 with TRBJ2-7, with 10 nucleotides matching TRBD1. The germline V gene encodes CDR1 SGHAT and CDR2 FQNNGV. This CDR3 has 15 residues. V was clipped by 0 bases and J by 2 bases; unmatched bases: 1. The CDR3 nucleotides read TGTGCCAGCAGCTTAGAAGGGACAGGGGCCTACGAGCAGTACTTC. Its protein is CASSLEGTGAYEQYF.

The V and J genes are TRBV7-8 and TRBJ1-2, with 9 positions matching TRBD1. CDR3 length: 15 residues. Trimming at V came to 3 bases and at J to 4 bases, leaving 6 bases not matched to a gene. From germline, CDR1 is SGHVS and CDR2 FQNEAQ. This CDR3 reads CASSLTGGSGYGYTF. In DNA, the CDR3 is TGTGCCAGCAGCTTGACAGGGGGTTCAGGCTATGGCTACACCTTC. Full variable domain (missing parts from reference TRBV7-8 and TRBJ1-2): GAGVSQSPRYKVAKRGQDVALRCDPISGHVSLFWYQQALGQGPEFLTYFQNEAQLDKSGLPSDRFFAERPEGSVSTLKIQRTQQEDSAVYLCASSLTGGSGYGYTFGSGTRLTVV.

The gene calls are TRBV6-6 and TRBJ1-4; D is perhaps TRBD1 (5 bases). The V gene lost 7 bases and the J gene lost 4 bases, with 13 bases spanning the gap. The CDR3 spans 14 residues. Germline CDR1 MNHNY, CDR2 SVGAGI (reference sequence). CDR3 DNA sequence: TGTGCCAGCACTCTGCCCAGGGTTAATGAAAAACTGTTTTTT. Encoded protein: CASTLPRVNEKLFF.

This sequence joins TRBV6-1 and TRBJ2-1; D is undetermined. The germline V gene has CDR1 MNHNS and CDR2 SASEGT. With 2 bases removed from V and 16 bases from J, the gap between germline ends came to 27 bases. The CDR3 totals 16 residues. The DNA for the CDR3 is TGTGCCAGCAGTGAAATGGCCTTTAATCCCCCGCCGTCGCAATTCTTC. Encoded protein: CASSEMAFNPPPSQFF.